Below are 14 T cell receptor beta chains sequenced from a single sample in a study of blood T cells in healthy people across ages. Primed by a sample-barcoded 5' primer and a J-beta primer mix, a second PCR proceeded for 7 to 11 cycles. TCRdb re-derived calls from the 5' RACE reads in MiXCR, one entry per CDR3 protein. The sample lists about a million distinct CDR3 sequences, about 53% occurring once. Material for sequencing was blood. The receptors come from an older woman in good health.

This clonotype has just a few counts. This chain joins TRBV4-2 and TRBJ2-3, with D possibly TRBD1 on 6 matching bases. The CDR3 has 15 amino acids. The V gene's germline CDR1 is LGHNA and CDR2 YNFKEQ. With 3 bases removed from V and 3 bases from J, the gap between germline ends came to 13 bases. The CDR3 here is CASSHSGQRTDTQYF. Written as DNA, the CDR3 is TGTGCCAGCAGCCACAGTGGACAGAGGACAGATACGCAGTATTTT.

V usage is TRBV18 and J usage is TRBJ2-2; 8 positions agree with TRBD2. This CDR3 spans 18 amino acids. V was clipped by 0 bases and J by 5 bases; unmatched bases: 11. Per germline, CDR1 KGHSH and CDR2 LQKENI. CDR3: CASSPPGLAGPPTGELFF. In nucleotides, the CDR3 is TGTGCCAGCTCACCACCAGGGCTAGCGGGCCCCCCGACCGGGGAGCTGTTTTTT.

The table lists this clonotype with a few counts. The genes are TRBV29-1 and TRBJ2-7; 8 bases align to TRBD2. V lost 0 bases to trimming and J lost 7 bases; unmatched junction nucleotides: 23. Germline V gives CDR1 SQVTM, CDR2 ANQGSEA. CDR3 length equals 19 residues. The CDR3 here is CSVEDYRTGGRFGYNEQYF. Here the CDR3 DNA reads TGCAGCGTTGAAGACTACCGGACTGGCGGGAGGTTCGGCTACAATGAGCAGTACTTC.

For this clonotype: Because the CDR3 is missing its conserved closing phenylalanine or tryptophan, this is likely a read error. Here the CDR3 reads CASSFGGRTDVQYS. CDR3 nucleotide sequence: TGTGCCAGCAGTTTCGGCGGAAGGACAGATGTGCAGTATTCT. This chain links TRBV12-3 or TRBV12-4 with TRBJ2-3, with D possibly matching TRBD1 (6 bases). The ends were cut back, 3 bases at V and 11 bases at J, with 18 bases in the middle. The CDR3 runs to 14 residues.

V usage is TRBV11-2 and J usage is TRBJ2-5; a possible D gene is TRBD1 (6 bases). TRBJ2-7 matches the DNA end more closely, so the J call is doubtful. Germline assignment: CDR1 SGHAT and CDR2 FQNNGV. This CDR3 is built from 16 residues. The CDR3 DNA reads TGTGCCAGCAGCTTAGCCTCAGGGGATGGAGGCTACGAGCAGTACTTC. Protein product: CASSLASGDGGYEQYF.

The chain combines TRBV20-1 with TRBJ2-6; TRBD1 is a possible D gene (5 bases). The CDR3 runs to 14 residues. Trimming shortened V by 1 base and J by 2 bases, and 6 bases separated the two germline ends. Germline V gene lookup returns CDR1 DFQATT and CDR2 SNEGSKA (reference sequence). CDR3 in amino acids: CSARGRAGANVLTF. CDR3 bases: TGCAGTGCTAGAGGCAGGGCTGGGGCCAACGTCCTGACTTTC.

The chain recombines TRBV14 with TRBJ2-3; D possibly corresponds to TRBD2 (6 bases). V was shortened by 0 bases and J by 4 bases, with 14 bases between the two germline ends. The CDR3 is 16 amino acids. Germline-derived CDR1 and CDR2 are SGHDN and FVKESK. The CDR3 is CASSQDIGRGADTQYF. The CDR3 DNA reads TGTGCCAGCAGCCAAGATATCGGGAGAGGTGCAGATACGCAGTATTTT.

The rearrangement links TRBV2 to TRBJ1-4; D may be TRBD1 (5 bases). Germline CDR1 reads SNHLY; CDR2 reads FYNNEI. Trimming took 6 bases from V and 3 from J, leaving 8 bases between them. The CDR3 has 13 residues. CDR3 nucleotides: TGTGCCAGCAGGGGACGGTCTAATGAAAAACTGTTTTTT. This sequence encodes CASRGRSNEKLFF.

The chain carries TRBV3-1 and TRBJ1-2; 8 nucleotides agree with TRBD1. The CDR3 extends over 15 amino acids. Trimming removed 4 bases from V and 6 bases from J; junction bases left unmatched: 10. Germline assignment: CDR1 LGHDT and CDR2 YNNKEL (reference sequence). The CDR3 loop reads CASSLRYDRGHGYTF. CDR3 DNA: TGTGCCAGCAGCCTCCGATATGACAGGGGACATGGCTACACCTTC.

The genes are TRBV4-3 and TRBJ2-5; TRBD2 aligns across 7 bases. The J call could be wrong; TRBJ2-7 is a better fit for the DNA end. Germline V gene lookup returns CDR1 LGHNA and CDR2 YSLEER. CDR3 size: 15 residues. The CDR3 here is CASSQRTSSDYEQYF. DNA for the CDR3: TGCGCCAGCAGCCAACGGACTAGTAGTGACTACGAGCAGTACTTC.

V gene TRBV6-5 combines with J gene TRBJ2-1, with D possibly matching TRBD2 (6 bases). The end of the DNA aligns better with TRBJ2-7, so the J call may be wrong. The CDR3 covers 16 residues. Germline CDR1 MNHEY, CDR2 SVGAGI. The chain's CDR3 is CASSYSTGEAYNEQYF. The CDR3 DNA is TGTGCCAGCAGTTACTCTACGGGGGAGGCCTACAATGAGCAGTACTTC.

Only a few counts were recorded for this clonotype. The CDR3 is CASIFYDEQYF. The CDR3 coding sequence is TGTGCCAGCATTTTTTACGACGAGCAGTACTTC. J is TRBJ2-7 and V is TRBV6-1; unclear D gene. The CDR3 has 11 residues. Per germline, CDR1 MNHNS and CDR2 SASEGT. V was cut by 7 bases and J by 5 bases, with 9 bases left in between.

The J gene is TRBJ2-5, the V gene TRBV3-1, with D possibly TRBD2 on 6 matching bases. This CDR3 spans 16 amino acids. The germline V and J ends were trimmed by 0 bases and 2 bases, with 13 bases remaining between them. CDR1 and CDR2 (germline): LGHDT, YNNKEL (reference sequence). In nucleotides, the CDR3 is TGTGCCAGCAGCCAAGATAATAGGAGGGAGCAAGAGACCCAGTACTTC. As protein: CASSQDNRREQETQYF.

This clonotype appeared a few times. J is TRBJ1-2 and V is TRBV29-1; 10 positions match TRBD1. Trimming removed 7 bases from V and 2 bases from J; junction bases left unmatched: 1. The CDR3 covers 12 residues. Germline lookup yields CDR1 SQVTM and CDR2 ANQGSEA. The CDR3 protein is CSADRGNYGYTF. CDR3 nucleotide sequence: TGCAGCGCGGACAGGGGGAACTATGGCTACACCTTC. Full variable domain (remainder filled in from reference TRBV29-1 and TRBJ1-2): SAVISQKPSRDICQRGTSLTIQCQVDSQVTMMFWYRQQPGQSLTLIATANQGSEATYESGFVIDKFPISRPNLTFSTLTVSNMSPEDSSIYLCSADRGNYGYTFGSGTRLTVV.